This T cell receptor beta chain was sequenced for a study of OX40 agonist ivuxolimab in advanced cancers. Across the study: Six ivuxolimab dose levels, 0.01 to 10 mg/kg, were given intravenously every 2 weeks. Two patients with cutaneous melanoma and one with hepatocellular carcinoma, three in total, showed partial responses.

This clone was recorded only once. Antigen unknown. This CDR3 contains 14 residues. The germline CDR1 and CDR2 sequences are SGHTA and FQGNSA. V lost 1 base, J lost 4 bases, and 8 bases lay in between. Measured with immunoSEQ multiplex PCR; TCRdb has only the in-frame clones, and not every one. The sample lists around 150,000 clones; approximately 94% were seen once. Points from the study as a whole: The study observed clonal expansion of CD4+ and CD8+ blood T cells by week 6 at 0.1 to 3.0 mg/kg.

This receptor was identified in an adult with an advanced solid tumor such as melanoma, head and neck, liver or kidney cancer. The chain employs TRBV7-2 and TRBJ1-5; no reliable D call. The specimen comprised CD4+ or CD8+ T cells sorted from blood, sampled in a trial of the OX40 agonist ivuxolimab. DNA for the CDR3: TGTGCCAGCAGCTTAGTAGATCAGAATCAGCCCCAGCATTTT. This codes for CASSLVDQNQPQHF.